Below are 7 T cell receptor beta chains sequenced from a single sample in a study of cytomegalovirus exposure and HLA in healthy donors. 60 Vbeta and 13 Jbeta primers were used in PCR. The data were produced by immunoSEQ multiplex PCR, yet TCRdb's version contains in-frame clones alone and is incomplete. The sample records 150,000 to 200,000 clones, around 62% being singletons. The sequenced material came from PBMCs. The receptors were gathered from a man in his forties in good health and CMV-seronegative.

J is TRBJ1-5 and V is TRBV10-3, with D hard to call. This CDR3 region has 13 residues. Germline CDR1 is ENHRY and CDR2 is SYGVKD. V was pared by 10 bases and J by 3 bases, with 13 bases between. CDR3 loop: CATLPGYNQPQHF. DNA for the CDR3: TGTGCCACGCTGCCGGGTTACAATCAGCCCCAGCATTTT.

This clone was picked up one time. The chain joins TRBV6-5 to TRBJ2-7; maybe TRBD1 (6 bases). The V end lost 5 bases, the J end lost 2 bases, and 13 bases lay between the germline ends. The CDR3 has 14 amino acids. Germline-derived CDR1 and CDR2 are MNHEY and SVGAGI. CDR3 protein: CASSKQGPAYEQYF. The DNA for the CDR3 is TGTGCCAGCAGTAAGCAGGGGCCGGCCTACGAGCAGTACTTC.

The chain links TRBV7-3 to TRBJ2-3, with 14 bases that match TRBD2. This CDR3 is 17 amino acids long. The germline V gene has CDR1 SGHTA and CDR2 FQGTGA. Trimming removed 5 bases from V and 2 bases from J; junction bases left unmatched: 6. CDR3 sequence reads: CASSASTSGRATDTQYF. Here the CDR3 DNA reads TGTGCCAGCAGCGCCTCGACTAGCGGGAGGGCCACAGATACGCAGTATTTT.

This clone was recorded a few times. This chain uses TRBV7-2 with TRBJ2-1; 13 bases are shared with TRBD2. This CDR3 comprises 15 residues. With 7 bases clipped from V and 5 bases from J, the junction kept 5 bases outside the gene matches. The germline V gene has CDR1 SGHTA and CDR2 FQGNSA. CDR3 sequence (DNA): TGTGCCAGCACCGGGACTAGCGGGACCCACAATGAGCAGTTCTTC. Its translation: CASTGTSGTHNEQFF.

V and J are TRBV7-2 and TRBJ2-1, with D possibly TRBD2 on 5 matching bases. V lost 8 bases and J lost 6, with 20 bases in between. This CDR3 has 15 amino acids. Looked up from germline, CDR1 is SGHTA and CDR2 is FQGNSA. In DNA form, the CDR3 reads TGTGCCAGCGCATCCCCCGGGCGGGTACGCAATGAGCAGTTCTTC. Amino acids: CASASPGRVRNEQFF.

V usage is TRBV18 and J usage is TRBJ2-7; TRBD1 is a possible D gene (6 bases). The ends were cut back, 3 bases at V and 2 bases at J, with 11 bases in the middle. Germline V gene sequence: CDR1 KGHSH, CDR2 LQKENI. CDR3 length: 14 amino acids. Here the CDR3 DNA reads TGTGCCAGCTCACCCAAGACAGGAACCTACGAGCAGTACTTC. Translation: CASSPKTGTYEQYF.

The rearrangement links TRBV29-1 to TRBJ2-6; D is undetermined. Germline-derived CDR1 and CDR2 are SQVTM and ANQGSEA. The CDR3 is made up of 15 amino acids. Trimming removed 4 bases from V and 0 bases from J, with 10 bases in between. The CDR3 spells CSVGLRSSGANVLTF. CDR3 bases: TGCAGCGTTGGCCTGCGGAGCTCTGGGGCCAACGTCCTGACTTTC.